The text below deals with one TCR beta chain. These data are taken from a study of CD8+ T cells in alopecia areata. Reverse transcribed after extraction, RNA yielded cDNA as the sequencing template. TCRdb's table, derived via immunoSEQ multiplex PCR, lists solely in-frame clones and lacks some. The sample contains roughly 200,000 clones, roughly 60% of which appear only once. Here the sequenced sample was CD4+ T cells sorted from blood, taken at week 0. This TCR was sampled from a human donor with alopecia areata.

The CDR3 DNA is TGTGCCAGCAGTGAATTTGGGGACAGGCGTTACAATGAGCAGTTCTTC. Translation gives CASSEFGDRRYNEQFF. The gene calls are TRBV25-1 and TRBJ2-1, with 8 bases fitting TRBD1. The V and J ends lost 1 base and 4 bases, in that order; junction bases with no gene match: 6. Germline V gives CDR1 MGHDK, CDR2 SYGVNS. This CDR3 is 16 amino acids long.